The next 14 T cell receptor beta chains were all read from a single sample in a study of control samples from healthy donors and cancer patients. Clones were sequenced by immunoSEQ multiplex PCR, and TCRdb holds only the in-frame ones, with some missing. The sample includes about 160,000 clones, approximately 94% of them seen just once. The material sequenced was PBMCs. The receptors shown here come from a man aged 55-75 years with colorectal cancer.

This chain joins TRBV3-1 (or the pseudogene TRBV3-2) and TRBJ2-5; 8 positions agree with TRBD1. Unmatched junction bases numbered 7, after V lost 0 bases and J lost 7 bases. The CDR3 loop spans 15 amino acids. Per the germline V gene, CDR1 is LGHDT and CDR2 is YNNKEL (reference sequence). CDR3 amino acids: CASSQEGEGTGTQYF. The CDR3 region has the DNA TGTGCCAGCAGCCAAGAGGGCGAAGGGACAGGGACCCAGTACTTC.

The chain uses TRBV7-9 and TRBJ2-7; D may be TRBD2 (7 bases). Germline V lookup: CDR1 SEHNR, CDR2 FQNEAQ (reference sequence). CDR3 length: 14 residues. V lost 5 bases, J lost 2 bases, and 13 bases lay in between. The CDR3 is CASSPNGGPYEQYF. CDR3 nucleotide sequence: TGTGCCAGCAGCCCAAACGGGGGGCCCTACGAGCAGTACTTC.

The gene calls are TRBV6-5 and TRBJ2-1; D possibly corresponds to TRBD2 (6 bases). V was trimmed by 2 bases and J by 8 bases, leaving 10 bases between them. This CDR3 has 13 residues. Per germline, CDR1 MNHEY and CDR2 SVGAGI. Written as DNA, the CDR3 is TGTGCCAGCAGTTACGCGACTAGTCATGAGCAGTTCTTC. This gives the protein CASSYATSHEQFF.

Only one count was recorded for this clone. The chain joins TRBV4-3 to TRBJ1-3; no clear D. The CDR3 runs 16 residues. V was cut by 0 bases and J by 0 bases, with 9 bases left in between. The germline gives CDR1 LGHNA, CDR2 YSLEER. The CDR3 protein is CASSQDRWGSGNTIYF. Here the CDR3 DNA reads TGCGCCAGCAGCCAAGATCGATGGGGCTCTGGAAACACCATATATTTT.

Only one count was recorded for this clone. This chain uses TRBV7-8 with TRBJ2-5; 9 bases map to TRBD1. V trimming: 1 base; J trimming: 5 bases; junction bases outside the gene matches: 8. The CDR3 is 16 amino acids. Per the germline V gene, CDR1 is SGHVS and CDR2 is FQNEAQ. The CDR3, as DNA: TGTGCCAGCAGCTTAGAACTGACAGGGGGGAGGGAGACCCAGTACTTC. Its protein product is CASSLELTGGRETQYF.

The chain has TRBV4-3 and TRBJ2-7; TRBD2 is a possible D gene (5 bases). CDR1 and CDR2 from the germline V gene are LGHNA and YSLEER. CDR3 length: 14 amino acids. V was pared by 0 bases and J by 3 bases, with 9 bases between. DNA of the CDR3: TGCGCCAGCAGCCAAGATAGCGAGTACTACGAGCAGTACTTC. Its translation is CASSQDSEYYEQYF.

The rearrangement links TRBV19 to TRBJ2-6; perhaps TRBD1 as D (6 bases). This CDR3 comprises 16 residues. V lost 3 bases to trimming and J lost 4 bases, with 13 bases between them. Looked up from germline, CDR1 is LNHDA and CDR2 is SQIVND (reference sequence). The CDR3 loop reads CASSIIWGPGANVLTF. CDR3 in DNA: TGTGCCAGTAGTATCATCTGGGGGCCCGGGGCCAACGTCCTGACTTTC. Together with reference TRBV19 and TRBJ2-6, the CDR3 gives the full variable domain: DGGITQSPKYLFRKEGQNVTLSCEQNLNHDAMYWYRQDPGQGLRLIYYSQIVNDFQKGDIAEGYSVSREKKESFPLTVTSAQKNPTAFYLCASSIIWGPGANVLTFGAGSRLTVL.

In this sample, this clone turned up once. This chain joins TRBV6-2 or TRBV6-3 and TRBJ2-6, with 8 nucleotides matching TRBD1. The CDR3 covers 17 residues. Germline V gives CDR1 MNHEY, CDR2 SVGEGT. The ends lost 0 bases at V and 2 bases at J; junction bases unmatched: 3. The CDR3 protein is CASSYSWTGPGANVLTF. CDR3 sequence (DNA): TGTGCCAGCAGTTACTCGTGGACAGGGCCTGGGGCCAACGTCCTGACTTTC.

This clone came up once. The CDR3 DNA reads TGCGCCAGCAGGACCCTGCTGACGATTCAAGAGACCCAGTACTTC. As protein: CASRTLLTIQETQYF. The genes are TRBV5-1 and TRBJ2-5, with unresolved D. The CDR3 is 15 residues long. The germline gives CDR1 SGHRS, CDR2 YFSETQ. With 5 bases removed from V and 2 bases from J, the gap between germline ends came to 16 bases.

CDR3: CASSPLNYGYTF. In DNA, the CDR3 is TGTGCCAGCAGTCCCCTTAACTATGGCTACACCTTC. The chain employs TRBV27 and TRBJ1-2; D unclear. This CDR3 contains 12 residues. The V end lost 5 bases, the J end lost 1 base, and 5 bases lay between the germline ends. CDR1 is MNHEY, CDR2 SMNVEV, per germline (reference sequence).

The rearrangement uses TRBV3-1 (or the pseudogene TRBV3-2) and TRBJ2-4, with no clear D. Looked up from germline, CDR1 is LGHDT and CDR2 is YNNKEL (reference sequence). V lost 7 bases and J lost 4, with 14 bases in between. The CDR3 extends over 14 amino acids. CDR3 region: CASTLGQLKNIQYF. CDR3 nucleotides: TGTGCCAGCACCCTAGGGCAGTTAAAAAACATTCAGTACTTC.

In DNA, the CDR3 is TGTGCCAGCAGCGTAGCGCAGGTTCCTTATGGCTACACCTTC. It specifies CASSVAQVPYGYTF. The rearrangement uses TRBV9 and TRBJ1-2, with D uncertain. V lost 0 bases to trimming and J lost 5 bases, with 11 bases between them. CDR3 length: 14 amino acids. Germline CDR1 is SGDLS and CDR2 is YYNGEE.

Written as DNA, the CDR3 is TGTGCCAGTAGTATCAGGGGTGCTGGGGAGCTGTTTTTT. This encodes CASSIRGAGELFF. This chain links TRBV19 with TRBJ2-2, with a weak D call TRBD1 (6 bases). CDR1 LNHDA and CDR2 SQIVND come from the germline V gene (reference sequence). This CDR3 spans 13 amino acids. V shed 3 bases and J shed 8 bases, with 10 bases lying between them. Full variable domain (remainder filled in from reference TRBV19 and TRBJ2-2): DGGITQSPKYLFRKEGQNVTLSCEQNLNHDAMYWYRQDPGQGLRLIYYSQIVNDFQKGDIAEGYSVSREKKESFPLTVTSAQKNPTAFYLCASSIRGAGELFFGEGSRLTVL.

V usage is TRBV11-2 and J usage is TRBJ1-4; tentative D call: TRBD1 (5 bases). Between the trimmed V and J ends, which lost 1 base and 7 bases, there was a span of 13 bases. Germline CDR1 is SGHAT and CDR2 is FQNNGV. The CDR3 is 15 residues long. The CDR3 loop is CASSLGQPISEKLFF. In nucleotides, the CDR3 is TGTGCCAGCAGCTTAGGACAGCCGATTTCTGAAAAACTGTTTTTT.